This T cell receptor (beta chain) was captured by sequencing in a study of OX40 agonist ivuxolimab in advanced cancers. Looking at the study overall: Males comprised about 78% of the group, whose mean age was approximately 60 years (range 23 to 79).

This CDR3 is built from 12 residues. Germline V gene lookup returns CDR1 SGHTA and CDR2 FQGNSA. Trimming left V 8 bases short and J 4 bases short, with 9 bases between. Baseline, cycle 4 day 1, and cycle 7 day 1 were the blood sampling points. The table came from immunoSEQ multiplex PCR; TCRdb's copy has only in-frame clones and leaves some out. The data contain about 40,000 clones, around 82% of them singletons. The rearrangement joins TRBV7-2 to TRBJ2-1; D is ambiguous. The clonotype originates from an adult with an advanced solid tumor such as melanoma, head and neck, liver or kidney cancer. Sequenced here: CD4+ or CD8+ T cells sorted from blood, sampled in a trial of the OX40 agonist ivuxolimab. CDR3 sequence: CASARQYNEQFF. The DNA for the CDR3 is TGTGCCAGCGCGAGGCAGTACAATGAGCAGTTCTTC.